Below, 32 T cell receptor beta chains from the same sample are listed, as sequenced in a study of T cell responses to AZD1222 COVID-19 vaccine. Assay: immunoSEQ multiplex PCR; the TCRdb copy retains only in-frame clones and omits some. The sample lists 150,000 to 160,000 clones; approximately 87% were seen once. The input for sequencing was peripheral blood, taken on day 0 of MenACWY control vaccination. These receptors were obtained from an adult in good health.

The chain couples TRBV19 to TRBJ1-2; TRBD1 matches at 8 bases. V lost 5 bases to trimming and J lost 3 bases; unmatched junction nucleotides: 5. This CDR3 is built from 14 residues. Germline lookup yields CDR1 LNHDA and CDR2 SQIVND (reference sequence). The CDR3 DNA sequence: TGTGCCAGTAGTCCCGGACAGGGTTACTATGGCTACACCTTC. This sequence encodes CASSPGQGYYGYTF.

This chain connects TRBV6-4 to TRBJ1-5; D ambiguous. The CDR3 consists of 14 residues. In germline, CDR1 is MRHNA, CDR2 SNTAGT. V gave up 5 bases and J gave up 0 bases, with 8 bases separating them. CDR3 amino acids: CASSPEYSNQPQHF. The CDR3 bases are TGTGCCAGCAGTCCGGAGTATAGCAATCAGCCCCAGCATTTT.

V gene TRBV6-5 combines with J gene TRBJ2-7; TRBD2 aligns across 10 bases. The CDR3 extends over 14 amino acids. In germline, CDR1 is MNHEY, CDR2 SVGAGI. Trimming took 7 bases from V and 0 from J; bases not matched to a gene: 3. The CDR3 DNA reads TGTGCCAGCAATCTAGCGGGGGCCTCCTACGAGCAGTACGTC. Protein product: CASNLAGASYEQYV.

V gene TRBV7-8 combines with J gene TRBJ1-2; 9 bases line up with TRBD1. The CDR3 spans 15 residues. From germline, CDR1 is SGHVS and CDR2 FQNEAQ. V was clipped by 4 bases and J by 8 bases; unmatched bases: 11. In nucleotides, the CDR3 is TGTGCCAGCAGCTCGACCCAACAGGGGGCAAGGGGCTACACCTTC. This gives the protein CASSSTQQGARGYTF.

This chain's CDR3 is CASSPGLSLGQFF. CDR3 sequence (DNA): TGCGCCAGCAGCCCGGGACTTTCGTTAGGGCAGTTCTTC. The gene calls are TRBV5-1 and TRBJ2-1, with D possibly being TRBD2 (6 bases). Germline V gene sequence: CDR1 SGHRS, CDR2 YFSETQ. CDR3 size: 13 residues. V lost 4 bases, J lost 12 bases, and 17 bases lay in between.

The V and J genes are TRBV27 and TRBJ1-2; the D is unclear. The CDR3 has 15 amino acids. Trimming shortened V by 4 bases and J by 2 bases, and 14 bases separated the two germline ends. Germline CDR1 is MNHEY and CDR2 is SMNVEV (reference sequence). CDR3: CASSSGVGWNYGYTF. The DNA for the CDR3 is TGTGCCAGCAGTTCCGGAGTGGGATGGAACTATGGCTACACCTTC.

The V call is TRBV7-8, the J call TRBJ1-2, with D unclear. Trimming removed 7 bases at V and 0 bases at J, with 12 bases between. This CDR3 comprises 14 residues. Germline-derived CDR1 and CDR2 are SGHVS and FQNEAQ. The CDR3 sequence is CASTPSLANYGYTF. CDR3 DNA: TGTGCCAGCACCCCTTCGTTAGCTAACTATGGCTACACCTTC.

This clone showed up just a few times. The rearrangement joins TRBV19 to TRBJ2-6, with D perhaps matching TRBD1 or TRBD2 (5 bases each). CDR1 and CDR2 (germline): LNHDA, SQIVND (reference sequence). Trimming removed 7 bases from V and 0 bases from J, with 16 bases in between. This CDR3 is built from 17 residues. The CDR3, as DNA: TGTGCCAGTACACCGTGGGACGCCCCCTCTGGGGCCAACGTCCTGACTTTC. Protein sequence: CASTPWDAPSGANVLTF.

CDR3 loop: CASSLLVRRDSEKLFF. CDR3 coding DNA: TGTGCCAGCAGTTTATTAGTCAGGCGGGATAGTGAAAAACTGTTTTTT. The chain joins TRBV28 to TRBJ1-4, with D hard to call. Germline V gene sequence: CDR1 MDHEN, CDR2 SYDVKM. This CDR3 comprises 16 residues. V was trimmed by 1 base and J by 7 bases, leaving 16 bases between them.

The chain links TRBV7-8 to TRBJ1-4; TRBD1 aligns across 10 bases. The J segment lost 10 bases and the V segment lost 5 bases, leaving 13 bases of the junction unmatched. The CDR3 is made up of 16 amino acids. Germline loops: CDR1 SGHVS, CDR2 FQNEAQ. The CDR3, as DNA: TGTGCCAGCAGCACTATATCCGGACAGGGGGTGGTAAAACTGTTTTTT. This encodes CASSTISGQGVVKLFF.

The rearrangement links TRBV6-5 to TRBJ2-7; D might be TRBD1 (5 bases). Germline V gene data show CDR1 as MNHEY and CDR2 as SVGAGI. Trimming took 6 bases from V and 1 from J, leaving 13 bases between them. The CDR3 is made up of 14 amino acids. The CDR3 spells CASRPYRYSYEQYV. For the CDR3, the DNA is TGTGCCAGCAGACCATACAGGTATTCCTACGAGCAGTACGTC.

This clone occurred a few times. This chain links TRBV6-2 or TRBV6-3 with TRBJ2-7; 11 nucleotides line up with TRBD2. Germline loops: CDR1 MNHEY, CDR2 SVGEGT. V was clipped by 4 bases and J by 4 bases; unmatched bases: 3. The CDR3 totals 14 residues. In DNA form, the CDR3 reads TGTGCCAGCAGTTTCCCTAGCGGGAGGTACGAGCAGTACTTC. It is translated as CASSFPSGRYEQYF.

CDR3 bases: TGTGCCAGCAGTTCATGGGGGACAGGGCGTGGTAATGAAAAACTGTTTTTT. Translated: CASSSWGTGRGNEKLFF. The chain employs TRBV28 and TRBJ1-4; 9 bases match TRBD1. This CDR3 has 17 residues. CDR1 is MDHEN, CDR2 SYDVKM, per germline. V gave up 4 bases and J gave up 4 bases; unmatched junction bases: 10.

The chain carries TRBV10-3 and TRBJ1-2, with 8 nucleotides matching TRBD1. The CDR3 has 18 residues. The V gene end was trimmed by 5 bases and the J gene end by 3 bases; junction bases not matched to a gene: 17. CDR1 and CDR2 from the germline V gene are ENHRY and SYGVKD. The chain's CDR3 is CAISPYLSQGALDYGYTF. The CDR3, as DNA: TGTGCCATCAGTCCTTACCTTTCTCAGGGGGCGCTGGACTATGGCTACACCTTC.

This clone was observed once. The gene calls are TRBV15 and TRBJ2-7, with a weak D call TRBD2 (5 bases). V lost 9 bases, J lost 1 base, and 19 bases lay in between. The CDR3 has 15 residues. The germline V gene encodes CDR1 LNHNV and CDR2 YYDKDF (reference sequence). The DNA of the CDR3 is TGTGCCACGCGTTTCGAGCGGATCCGTTCCTACGAGCAGTACTTC. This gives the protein CATRFERIRSYEQYF.

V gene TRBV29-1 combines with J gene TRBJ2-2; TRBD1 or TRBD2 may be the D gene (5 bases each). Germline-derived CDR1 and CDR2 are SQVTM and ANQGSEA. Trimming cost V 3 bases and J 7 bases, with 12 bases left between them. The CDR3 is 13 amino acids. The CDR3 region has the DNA TGCAGCGTTGAGGGTGGGGGTCACGGGGAGCTGTTTTTT. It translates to CSVEGGGHGELFF.

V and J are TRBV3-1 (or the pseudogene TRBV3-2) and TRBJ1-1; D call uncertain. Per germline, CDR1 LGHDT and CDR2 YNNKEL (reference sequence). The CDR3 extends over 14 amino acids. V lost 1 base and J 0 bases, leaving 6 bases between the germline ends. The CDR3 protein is CASSQGHMNTEAFF. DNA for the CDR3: TGTGCCAGCAGCCAAGGACATATGAACACTGAAGCTTTCTTT.

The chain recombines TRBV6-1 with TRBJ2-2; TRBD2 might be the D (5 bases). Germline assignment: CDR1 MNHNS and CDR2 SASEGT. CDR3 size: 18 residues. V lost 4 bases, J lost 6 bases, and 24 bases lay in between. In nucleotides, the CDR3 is TGTGCCAGCAGTGCCCTCGGAGGTGGAGGACCGAGCGCCGGGGAGCTGTTTTTT. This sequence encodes CASSALGGGGPSAGELFF.

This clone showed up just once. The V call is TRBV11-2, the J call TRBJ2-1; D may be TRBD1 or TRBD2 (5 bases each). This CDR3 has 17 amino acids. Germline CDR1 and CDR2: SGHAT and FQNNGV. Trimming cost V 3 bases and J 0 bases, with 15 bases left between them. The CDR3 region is CASSFFGTYSSYNEQFF. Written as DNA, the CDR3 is TGTGCCAGCAGCTTTTTTGGGACGTACAGCTCCTACAATGAGCAGTTCTTC.

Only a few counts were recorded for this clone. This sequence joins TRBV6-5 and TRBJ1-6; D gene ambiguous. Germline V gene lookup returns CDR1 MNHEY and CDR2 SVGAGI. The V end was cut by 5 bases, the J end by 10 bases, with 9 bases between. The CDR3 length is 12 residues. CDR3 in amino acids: CASSRTQSPLHF. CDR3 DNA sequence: TGTGCCAGCAGTCGGACTCAATCACCCCTCCACTTT.

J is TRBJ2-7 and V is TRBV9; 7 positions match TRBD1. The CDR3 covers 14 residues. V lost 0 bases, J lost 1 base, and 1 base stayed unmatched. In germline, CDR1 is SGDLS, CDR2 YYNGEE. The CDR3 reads CASSVGRGSYEQYV. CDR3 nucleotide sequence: TGTGCCAGCAGCGTAGGCAGGGGGTCCTACGAGCAGTACGTC.

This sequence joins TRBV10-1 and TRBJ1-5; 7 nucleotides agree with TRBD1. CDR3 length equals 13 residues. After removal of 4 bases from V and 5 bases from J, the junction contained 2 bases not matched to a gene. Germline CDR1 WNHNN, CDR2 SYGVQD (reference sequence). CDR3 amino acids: CASSADRYQPQHF. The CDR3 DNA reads TGCGCCAGCAGTGCGGACAGGTATCAGCCCCAGCATTTT.

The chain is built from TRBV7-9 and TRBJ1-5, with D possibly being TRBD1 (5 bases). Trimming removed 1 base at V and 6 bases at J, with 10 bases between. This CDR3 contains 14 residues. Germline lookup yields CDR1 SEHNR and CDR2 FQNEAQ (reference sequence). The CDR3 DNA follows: TGTGCCAGCAGCTTAGGACAGACCAGTCAGCCCCAGCATTTT. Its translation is CASSLGQTSQPQHF.

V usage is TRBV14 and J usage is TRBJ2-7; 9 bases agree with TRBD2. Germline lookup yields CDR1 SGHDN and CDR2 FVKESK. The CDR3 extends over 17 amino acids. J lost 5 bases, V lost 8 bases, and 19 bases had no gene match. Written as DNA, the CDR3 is TGTGCCAGCGGGCCTAGACTCGTAATAGCGGGAGCCGACGAGCAGTACTTC. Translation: CASGPRLVIAGADEQYF.

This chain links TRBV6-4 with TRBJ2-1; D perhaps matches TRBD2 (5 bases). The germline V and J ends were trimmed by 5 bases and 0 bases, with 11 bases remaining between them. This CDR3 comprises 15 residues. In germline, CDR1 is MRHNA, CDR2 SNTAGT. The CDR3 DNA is TGTGCCAGCAGTCCCGGGGAAATCTCCTACAATGAGCAGTTCTTC. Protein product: CASSPGEISYNEQFF.

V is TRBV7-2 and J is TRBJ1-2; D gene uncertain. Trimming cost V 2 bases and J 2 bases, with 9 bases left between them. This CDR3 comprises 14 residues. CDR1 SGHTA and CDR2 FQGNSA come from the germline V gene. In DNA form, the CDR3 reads TGTGCCAGCAGCTTACCAGGAGTAAACTATGGCTACACCTTC. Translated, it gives CASSLPGVNYGYTF.

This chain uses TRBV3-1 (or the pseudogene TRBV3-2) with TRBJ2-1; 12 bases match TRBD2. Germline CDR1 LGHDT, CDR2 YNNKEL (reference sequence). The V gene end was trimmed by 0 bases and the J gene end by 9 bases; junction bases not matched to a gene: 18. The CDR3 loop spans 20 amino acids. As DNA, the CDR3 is TGTGCCAGCAGCCAAGATTTGTGTGTGCTAGCGGGAGGGCCCTATGGTGAGCAGTTCTTC. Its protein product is CASSQDLCVLAGGPYGEQFF.

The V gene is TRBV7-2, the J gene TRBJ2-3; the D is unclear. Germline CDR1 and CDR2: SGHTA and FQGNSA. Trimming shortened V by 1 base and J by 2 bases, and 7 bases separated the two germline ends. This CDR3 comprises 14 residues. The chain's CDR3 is CASSLGADTDTQYF. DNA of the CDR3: TGTGCCAGCAGCTTAGGAGCAGACACAGATACGCAGTATTTT.

CDR3 DNA: TGTGCCAGCAGCCACTTGACAGGGGGCGGTGAAGCTTTCTTT. Protein product: CASSHLTGGGEAFF. V usage is TRBV3-1 (or the pseudogene TRBV3-2) and J usage is TRBJ1-1; 10 bases match TRBD1. The trim removed 3 bases at V and 7 bases at J, leaving 5 bases unmatched. From germline, CDR1 is LGHDT and CDR2 YNNKEL (reference sequence). The CDR3 covers 14 residues.

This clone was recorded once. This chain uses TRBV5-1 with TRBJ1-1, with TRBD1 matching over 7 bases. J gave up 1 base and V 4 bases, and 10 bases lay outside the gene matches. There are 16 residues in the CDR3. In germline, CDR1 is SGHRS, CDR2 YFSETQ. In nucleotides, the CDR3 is TGCGCCAGCAGCCCCGAAGGGGGCGCAGGGAACACTGAAGCTTTCTTT. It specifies CASSPEGGAGNTEAFF.

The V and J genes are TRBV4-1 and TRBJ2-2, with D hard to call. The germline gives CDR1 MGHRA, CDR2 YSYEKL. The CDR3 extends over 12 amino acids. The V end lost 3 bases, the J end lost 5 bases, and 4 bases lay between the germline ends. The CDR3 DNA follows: TGCGCCAGCAGCCACCGAACCGGGGAGCTGTTTTTT. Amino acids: CASSHRTGELFF.

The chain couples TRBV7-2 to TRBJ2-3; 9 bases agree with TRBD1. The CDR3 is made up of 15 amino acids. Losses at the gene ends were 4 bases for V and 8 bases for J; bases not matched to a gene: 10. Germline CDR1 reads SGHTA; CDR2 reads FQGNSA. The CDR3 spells CASSYSGTGLATQYF. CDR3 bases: TGTGCCAGCAGCTACTCCGGGACAGGGCTCGCTACGCAGTATTTT.